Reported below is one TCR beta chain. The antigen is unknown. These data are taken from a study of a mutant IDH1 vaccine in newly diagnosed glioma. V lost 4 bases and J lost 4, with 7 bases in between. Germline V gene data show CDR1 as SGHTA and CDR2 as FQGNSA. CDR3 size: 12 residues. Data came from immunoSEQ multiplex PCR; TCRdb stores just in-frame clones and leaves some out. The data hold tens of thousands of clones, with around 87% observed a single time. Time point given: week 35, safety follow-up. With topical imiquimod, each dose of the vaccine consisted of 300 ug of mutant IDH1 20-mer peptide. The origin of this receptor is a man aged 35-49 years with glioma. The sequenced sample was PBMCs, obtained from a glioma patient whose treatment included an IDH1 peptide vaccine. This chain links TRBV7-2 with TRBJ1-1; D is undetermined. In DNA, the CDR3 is TGTGCCAGCAGCTCAGGAGGCACTGAAGCTTTCTTT. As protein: CASSSGGTEAFF.